One sample yielded the 14 T cell receptor beta chains listed below, sequenced in a study of blood T cell repertoires in COVID-19 (dated by TCRdb to about 2020). Libraries were built with the immunoSEQ multiplex PCR assay. Drawn from immuneACCESS, this table holds only the in-frame rearrangements with V and J called that TCRdb kept. Clones are partly lost; checked studies trace under half to an unresolved V gene and leave the rest unexplained. Within this sample are 200,000 to 300,000 clones, with 75% to 85% of them counted one time only. The leading ten clones occupy 6.5% to 8.5% of the sample. The sample was peripheral blood. The receptors come from a woman at least 80 years old with COVID-19, enrolled during active disease.

This clone was detected only a few times. The J gene is TRBJ1-5, the V gene TRBV3-1 (or the pseudogene TRBV3-2); D is undetermined. CDR3 length equals 14 residues. Trimming left V 4 bases short and J 7 bases short, with 14 bases between. Germline V lookup: CDR1 LGHDT, CDR2 YNNKEL (reference sequence). The DNA of the CDR3 is TGTGCCAGCAGCCCACTTTCAGCGTGGCAGCCCCAGCATTTT. Residues: CASSPLSAWQPQHF.

On this clone: Other DNA sequences of this sample code for an identical CDR3. The chain employs TRBV5-1 and TRBJ2-5, with 7 bases that match TRBD2. Germline V CDR1 and CDR2: SGHRS, YFSETQ. This CDR3 comprises 14 residues. V was pared by 4 bases and J by 5 bases, with 8 bases of the junction left unmatched. CDR3 nucleotide sequence: TGCGCCAGCAGCCTCCGGCCGGGAGGCGAGACCCAGTACTTC. Translation gives CASSLRPGGETQYF.

The V and J genes are TRBV7-2 and TRBJ2-1, with 7 bases that match TRBD1. Per the germline V gene, CDR1 is SGHTA and CDR2 is FQGNSA. With 4 bases clipped from V and 6 bases from J, the junction kept 6 bases outside the gene matches. The CDR3 extends over 14 amino acids. The CDR3 DNA reads as TGTGCCAGCAGCTGGACAGGACAGAGCAATGAGCAGTTCTTC. The encoded protein is CASSWTGQSNEQFF.

Only one count was recorded for this clone. The chain recombines TRBV3-1 (or the pseudogene TRBV3-2) with TRBJ1-1, with unresolved D. Trimming removed 2 bases at V and 1 base at J, with 8 bases between. Germline loops: CDR1 LGHDT, CDR2 YNNKEL (reference sequence). This CDR3 is built from 14 residues. CDR3 loop: CASSQTSPNTEAFF. As DNA, the CDR3 is TGTGCCAGCAGCCAAACATCCCCGAACACTGAAGCTTTCTTT.

This clone occurred a few times. V and J are TRBV3-1 (or the pseudogene TRBV3-2) and TRBJ1-2, with D maybe TRBD1 (6 bases). The V gene lost 3 bases and the J gene lost 8 bases, with 16 bases spanning the gap. Germline CDR1 LGHDT, CDR2 YNNKEL (reference sequence). The CDR3 contains 14 residues. The CDR3 DNA reads as TGTGCCAGCAGCCACGGCGACCTCCAGGGGGGCTACACCTTC. Its translation: CASSHGDLQGGYTF.

V gene TRBV5-1 combines with J gene TRBJ2-7, with a weak D call TRBD2 (5 bases). CDR3 length: 16 amino acids. In germline, CDR1 is SGHRS, CDR2 YFSETQ. The V end was cut by 0 bases, the J end by 9 bases, with 22 bases between. The CDR3 bases are TGCGCCAGCAGCTTGGGGCGCAGCGGTTCCCCTAGAGGGCAGTACTTC. It encodes CASSLGRSGSPRGQYF.

There are a few counts of this clone. This chain connects TRBV28 to TRBJ1-1, with D unresolved. Per the germline V gene, CDR1 is MDHEN and CDR2 is SYDVKM. The germline V and J ends were trimmed by 1 base and 11 bases, with 11 bases remaining between them. The CDR3 is 12 amino acids. CDR3 residues: CASSLSEVQAFF. CDR3 nucleotide sequence: TGTGCCAGCAGTTTATCCGAGGTTCAGGCTTTCTTT.

The chain recombines TRBV6-5 with TRBJ2-7; possible D gene TRBD2, 6 bases. Trimming pared 7 bases from V and 5 bases from J, leaving 21 bases between. CDR1 and CDR2 from the germline V gene are MNHEY and SVGAGI. The CDR3 is made up of 15 amino acids. CDR3 DNA: TGTGCCAGCACCACATCAAGGAGGGGAGCGGACGAGCAGTACTTC. It encodes CASTTSRRGADEQYF.

Concerning this clone: Its ends do not fully match the called genes, so a read error is possible. The chain recombines TRBV11-2 with TRBJ2-7, with 9 bases lining up with TRBD1. The CDR3 has 16 amino acids. The germline gives CDR1 SGHAT, CDR2 FQNNGV. The CDR3 DNA reads as TGTGCCAGCAGCCTAGATTCCGGGACAGGGACCTACGAGCAGTACTTC. Translation gives CASSLDSGTGTYEQYF.

This chain joins TRBV7-3 and TRBJ1-2; D is unclear. This CDR3 comprises 13 residues. Germline values: CDR1 SGHTA, CDR2 FQGTGA. Deletions cut 1 base from V and 5 bases from J, with 8 bases between. This CDR3 is CASSLNAGYGYTF. For the CDR3, the DNA is TGTGCCAGCAGCTTAAATGCCGGGTATGGCTACACCTTC.

The chain uses TRBV19 and TRBJ2-2; D might be TRBD1 (6 bases). Per the germline V gene, CDR1 is LNHDA and CDR2 is SQIVND (reference sequence). The length of the CDR3 is 14 residues. With 8 bases removed from V and 2 bases from J, the gap between germline ends came to 12 bases. The CDR3 DNA follows: TGTGCCAGTTACGGGACACACAACACCGGGGAGCTGTTTTTT. Its protein is CASYGTHNTGELFF.

The chain joins TRBV19 to TRBJ1-2; possible D gene TRBD1, 5 bases. Germline V lookup: CDR1 LNHDA, CDR2 SQIVND (reference sequence). The CDR3 is 16 residues long. The V end lost 7 bases, the J end lost 4 bases, and 22 bases lay between the germline ends. CDR3 nucleotides: TGTGCCAGTACTATGTACGGAAGGCAGGGAGGCTATGGCTACACCTTC. Its translation: CASTMYGRQGGYGYTF.

This clone appeared once. The chain joins TRBV5-6 to TRBJ1-1; D gene ambiguous. With 1 base removed from V and 3 bases from J, the gap between germline ends came to 19 bases. The CDR3 covers 17 residues. Germline V gene sequence: CDR1 SGHDT, CDR2 YYEEEE. The CDR3 loop is CASSLLSKRSSDTEAFF. CDR3 DNA: TGTGCCAGCAGCTTGCTGTCCAAGAGGTCGTCGGACACTGAAGCTTTCTTT.

This clone came up once. The CDR3 nucleotides are TGTGCCAGCAGCCCCTCTGGAGGGAACACCGGGGAGCTGTTTTTT. Amino acids: CASSPSGGNTGELFF. The V and J genes are TRBV4-2 and TRBJ2-2; D might be TRBD2 (5 bases). CDR3 length: 15 amino acids. V gave up 4 bases and J gave up 1 base, with 10 bases separating them. CDR1 is LGHNA and CDR2 is YNFKEQ in the germline V gene.